This TCR beta chain was sequenced during a study of OX40 agonist ivuxolimab in advanced cancers. Whole-study context: Dose-escalation subjects each had hepatocellular carcinoma, melanoma, renal cell or head and neck cancer. Three patients had partial responses: one hepatocellular carcinoma, two cutaneous melanoma.

Measured with immunoSEQ multiplex PCR; TCRdb has only the in-frame clones, and not every one. The sample includes 30,000 to 45,000 clones, about 90% of them seen just once. The origin of this receptor is an adult with an advanced solid tumor such as melanoma, head and neck, liver or kidney cancer. The sequencing here drew on CD4+ or CD8+ T cells sorted from blood, taken in a trial of the OX40 agonist ivuxolimab.

CDR3 DNA: TGCGCCAGCAGCCCGGGACAAGAGCAGTACTTC. Protein sequence: CASSPGQEQYF. The chain recombines TRBV5-1 with TRBJ2-7; D is perhaps TRBD1 (6 bases). Trimming left V 4 bases short and J 7 bases short, with 9 bases between. This CDR3 spans 11 amino acids. CDR1 and CDR2 from the germline V gene are SGHRS and YFSETQ.